The text below deals with one TCR beta chain. This record belongs to a study of blood T cell repertoires in COVID-19. At the level of the study: Spain, Italy and the United States supplied samples that represented acute and convalescent COVID-19. Sources were T cells, B-cell-depleted T cells, or PBMCs; the material itself was cDNA or gDNA.

As processed by the authors: Reference gene primers were amplified, and this amplification served to estimate nucleated cell counts. The assay was immunoSEQ multiplex PCR, and TCRdb's table has in-frame clones only and misses some. V and J calls and clone size are those listed in that table; D and trimming were worked out from the DNA. Among fewer than 250,000 clones listed, roughly 80% were seen once. CDR3 length: 11 residues. Germline loops: CDR1 MDHEN, CDR2 SYDVKM. V was trimmed by 8 bases and J by 6 bases, leaving 10 bases between them. What was sequenced was peripheral blood. The source is an elderly woman with acute or convalescent COVID-19. The rearrangement links TRBV28 to TRBJ2-5; perhaps TRBD2 as D (5 bases). The CDR3 region is CASGLVQTQYF. For the CDR3, the DNA is TGTGCCAGCGGACTCGTACAGACCCAGTACTTC.